The sequence of this T cell receptor (beta chain) was determined in a study of T cell repertoires in cytomegalovirus infection. Across the study: Shared public TCR beta signatures pointed to both CMV infection and a matching HLA type. General observations from the study: Pooled public TCR beta family frequency picked out CMV carriers with the relevant HLA. In two of eight donors, the top clonotype was HLA-C-restricted CMV-specific.

This CDR3 is 13 amino acids long. V lost 0 bases, J lost 7 bases, and 7 bases lay in between. Per the germline V gene, CDR1 is MGHRA and CDR2 is YSYEKL. TCRdb independently ran MiXCR on the reads; one entry per CDR3 protein. The sample holds roughly 230,000 distinct CDR3 sequences, approximately 15% seen once. In its sample, this clonotype was seen many times. Its antigen is unknown. The TCR was taken from a human donor in good health (CMV status not recorded). Some clones in this sample may be carry-over from other donors' samples. Sequencing was performed on CD8+ T cells from PBMCs. The V and J genes are TRBV4-1 and TRBJ2-1; D call uncertain. In nucleotides, the CDR3 is TGCGCCAGCAGCCAAGAGCTAATGAATGAGCAGTTCTTC. Amino acid sequence: CASSQELMNEQFF.